The 27 T cell receptor beta chains given below trace back to one sample, sequenced in a study of blood T cell repertoires in COVID-19 (dated by TCRdb to the early 2020s). Library preparation used the immunoSEQ multiplex PCR assay. What TCRdb holds here is the immuneACCESS table cut down to in-frame rearrangements. Part of the clones is not present; checked against another copy, under half of the missing clones reflect an unresolved V gene, and the others are unexplained. The sample profile shows 90,000 to 120,000 clones; about 80% of them were found once. The top ten clonotypes cover more than 4% of the sample. Sequenced material: peripheral blood. These receptors originate from a man between 65 and 85 years old with acute or convalescent COVID-19.

The V and J genes are TRBV19 and TRBJ2-2, with TRBD2 matching 14 bases. V lost 7 bases and J lost 8; bases outside the gene matches: 6. Germline CDR1 reads LNHDA; CDR2 reads SQIVND (reference sequence). CDR3 length: 15 residues. In nucleotides, the CDR3 is TGTGCCAGTACTAGGACTAGCGGGGGGTCAGGGGAGCTGTTTTTT. Translation: CASTRTSGGSGELFF. Full variable domain (missing parts from reference TRBV19 and TRBJ2-2): DGGITQSPKYLFRKEGQNVTLSCEQNLNHDAMYWYRQDPGQGLRLIYYSQIVNDFQKGDIAEGYSVSREKKESFPLTVTSAQKNPTAFYLCASTRTSGGSGELFFGEGSRLTVL.

The gene calls are TRBV7-9 and TRBJ1-5; possibly TRBD1 for D (6 bases). CDR1 SEHNR and CDR2 FQNEAQ come from the germline V gene (reference sequence). This CDR3 is built from 13 residues. Deletions cut 3 bases from V and 8 bases from J, with 11 bases between. CDR3 amino acids: CASSFRTEEPQHF. The CDR3 nucleotides are TGTGCCAGCAGCTTCAGGACAGAAGAGCCCCAGCATTTT.

The V call is TRBV5-6, the J call TRBJ1-6; 9 nucleotides line up with TRBD1. The CDR3 is 18 residues long. The J segment lost 5 bases and the V segment lost 0 bases, leaving 9 bases of the junction unmatched. Germline loops: CDR1 SGHDT, CDR2 YYEEEE. CDR3 protein: CASSLVAGQGIDNSPLHF. In nucleotides, the CDR3 is TGTGCCAGCAGCTTGGTTGCGGGACAGGGTATCGATAATTCACCCCTCCACTTT.

The chain couples TRBV4-2 to TRBJ1-5, with no clear D. The V end was cut by 1 base, the J end by 2 bases, with 12 bases between. Germline V gives CDR1 LGHNA, CDR2 YNFKEQ. The CDR3 is 16 amino acids. CDR3 residues: CASSQGESSGNQPQHF. The CDR3 DNA reads as TGTGCCAGCAGCCAAGGGGAGTCCTCGGGCAATCAGCCCCAGCATTTT.

The chain uses TRBV18 and TRBJ2-7; 7 positions match TRBD1. V lost 2 bases to trimming and J lost 5 bases; unmatched junction nucleotides: 6. The CDR3 is 14 residues long. CDR1 KGHSH and CDR2 LQKENI come from the germline V gene. The CDR3 nucleotides are TGTGCCAGCTCACCAACCAGACAGGGCGACGAGCAGTACTTC. This sequence encodes CASSPTRQGDEQYF.

This chain joins TRBV5-5 and TRBJ2-1; 7 bases match TRBD2. Germline CDR1 reads SGHKS; CDR2 reads YYEKEE (reference sequence). V trimming: 6 bases; J trimming: 4 bases; junction bases outside the gene matches: 10. This CDR3 region has 15 residues. The CDR3 region has the DNA TGTGCCAGCATACTTGGGGAGGGTAGATACAATGAGCAGTTCTTC. Encoded protein: CASILGEGRYNEQFF.

The chain recombines TRBV13 with TRBJ1-2; possibly TRBD1 for D (6 bases). Trimming took off 5 bases at V and 2 bases at J, with 9 bases between the two ends. This CDR3 is 13 amino acids long. The V gene's germline CDR1 is PRHDT and CDR2 FYEKMQ (reference sequence). DNA of the CDR3: TGTGCCAGCAGCATAACAGGGAACTATGGCTACACCTTC. This encodes CASSITGNYGYTF.

The CDR3 DNA sequence: TGTGCCAGCAGCGTAGATTTCGGGAACACCGGGGAGCTGTTTTTT. Protein product: CASSVDFGNTGELFF. The chain joins TRBV9 to TRBJ2-2; D remains unclear. V lost 0 bases to trimming and J lost 1 base, with 7 bases between them. There are 15 residues in the CDR3. Germline lookup yields CDR1 SGDLS and CDR2 YYNGEE.

The chain carries TRBV6-5 and TRBJ2-3, with 10 bases aligning to TRBD1. With V trimmed by 6 bases and J by 2 bases, 5 bases remained unmatched. Germline CDR1 reads MNHEY; CDR2 reads SVGAGI. The CDR3 is 15 amino acids. Written as DNA, the CDR3 is TGTGCCAGCAGCTGGACAGGGGGTCTCACAGATACGCAGTATTTT. It codes for CASSWTGGLTDTQYF.

The genes are TRBV6-5 and TRBJ2-5; perhaps TRBD2 as D (7 bases). The germline CDR1 and CDR2 sequences are MNHEY and SVGAGI. V gave up 1 base and J gave up 1 base, with 13 bases separating them. CDR3 length: 16 residues. For the CDR3, the DNA is TGTGCCAGCAGTTACTTTGGGGGGGGCCTCCAAGAGACCCAGTACTTC. This sequence encodes CASSYFGGGLQETQYF.

V usage is TRBV18 and J usage is TRBJ2-5; weak D call: TRBD1 (5 bases). Germline CDR1 KGHSH, CDR2 LQKENI. V was cut by 3 bases and J by 5 bases, with 13 bases left in between. The CDR3 sequence is 14 residues long. The CDR3 DNA sequence: TGTGCCAGCTCACCGGGGTCGGCAGGGGAGACCCAGTACTTC. Its translation: CASSPGSAGETQYF.

CDR3: CASLAGNYGYTF. The CDR3 coding sequence is TGTGCCAGCTTAGCAGGGAACTATGGCTACACCTTC. J is TRBJ1-2 and V is TRBV6-6; possible D gene TRBD1, 5 bases. CDR1 and CDR2 from the germline V gene are MNHNY and SVGAGI (reference sequence). This CDR3 comprises 12 residues. V was trimmed by 8 bases and J by 2 bases, leaving 9 bases between them.

A few counts support this clone. The chain joins TRBV6-6 to TRBJ1-2, with TRBD1 identical over 7 bases. The V and J ends lost 8 bases and 2 bases, in that order; junction bases with no gene match: 5. This CDR3 spans 13 amino acids. Germline V CDR1 and CDR2: MNHNY, SVGAGI (reference sequence). CDR3 loop: CASLTGTNYGYTF. The CDR3 region has the DNA TGTGCCAGCCTGACAGGGACAAACTATGGCTACACCTTC.

CDR3 nucleotide sequence: TGCAGCGTTGAGGGAATCGGGGGAACAACGGCTGAAGCTTTCTTT. Amino acid sequence: CSVEGIGGTTAEAFF. The chain couples TRBV29-1 to TRBJ1-1, with D perhaps matching TRBD1 (5 bases). The germline V and J ends were trimmed by 3 bases and 6 bases, with 20 bases remaining between them. The CDR3 extends over 15 amino acids. CDR1 SQVTM and CDR2 ANQGSEA come from the germline V gene.

This clone was detected once. The rearrangement links TRBV29-1 to TRBJ2-7, with 8 bases lining up with TRBD1. Germline V gene data show CDR1 as SQVTM and CDR2 as ANQGSEA. V was pared by 3 bases and J by 3 bases, with 10 bases of the junction left unmatched. The CDR3 runs to 15 residues. The CDR3 spells CSVEPGQGLGYEQYF. The CDR3 DNA reads TGCAGCGTTGAGCCCGGACAGGGTTTAGGCTACGAGCAGTACTTC.

The chain employs TRBV15 and TRBJ1-1, with D maybe TRBD1 (6 bases). Germline CDR1 LNHNV, CDR2 YYDKDF (reference sequence). This CDR3 contains 15 residues. Trimming left V 0 bases short and J 4 bases short, with 12 bases between. CDR3 sequence reads: CATSRDSGQATEAFF. CDR3 bases: TGTGCCACCAGCAGAGATTCGGGACAAGCCACTGAAGCTTTCTTT.

The chain joins TRBV7-2 to TRBJ1-2; D not resolved. Deletions cut 0 bases from V and 8 bases from J, with 10 bases between. Germline loops: CDR1 SGHTA, CDR2 FQGNSA. CDR3 length: 13 residues. The DNA of the CDR3 is TGTGCCAGCAGCTTAGCCGGGGAGAACGGCTACACCTTC. This translates into CASSLAGENGYTF.

The rearrangement uses TRBV7-2 and TRBJ2-7; 8 bases match TRBD1. The trim removed 5 bases at V and 2 bases at J, leaving 8 bases unmatched. The length of the CDR3 is 15 residues. Germline V gene data show CDR1 as SGHTA and CDR2 as FQGNSA. The CDR3 nucleotides read TGTGCCAGCAGCCTTGACAGGGGTCAGACCTACGAGCAGTACTTC. This sequence encodes CASSLDRGQTYEQYF. Full variable domain (outside the CDR3, taken from reference TRBV7-2 and TRBJ2-7): GAGVSQSPSNKVTEKGKDVELRCDPISGHTALYWYRQSLGQGLEFLIYFQGNSAPDKSGLPSDRFSAERTGGSVSTLTIQRTQQEDSAVYLCASSLDRGQTYEQYFGPGTRLTVT.

CDR3 residues: CASSSDSPGEQYF. CDR3 bases: TGCGCCAGCAGCTCGGACAGCCCCGGCGAGCAGTACTTC. The gene calls are TRBV5-1 and TRBJ2-7, with TRBD1 as a possible D gene (6 bases). The V and J ends lost 3 bases and 6 bases respectively, with 13 bases between them. Germline values: CDR1 SGHRS, CDR2 YFSETQ. This CDR3 spans 13 amino acids.

This chain uses TRBV9 with TRBJ2-2, with TRBD1 as a possible D gene (7 bases). The germline CDR1 and CDR2 sequences are SGDLS and YYNGEE. The CDR3 runs 15 residues. Trimming stripped 5 bases from V and 0 bases from J, with 11 bases between. The CDR3 sequence: CASSLRGANTGELFF. The CDR3, as DNA: TGTGCCAGCAGTCTCAGGGGGGCGAACACCGGGGAGCTGTTTTTT.

The chain employs TRBV29-1 and TRBJ2-1; D is perhaps TRBD1 (6 bases). Between the trimmed V and J ends, which lost 8 bases and 6 bases, there was a span of 20 bases. The length of the CDR3 is 14 residues. Germline loops: CDR1 SQVTM, CDR2 ANQGSEA. The CDR3: CSTRERGTVNEQFF. DNA of the CDR3: TGCAGCACCCGCGAGAGGGGGACGGTCAATGAGCAGTTCTTC.

J is TRBJ1-1 and V is TRBV5-4; D perhaps matches TRBD1 (6 bases). In germline, CDR1 is SGHNT, CDR2 YYREEE (reference sequence). The V end was cut by 0 bases, the J end by 1 base, with 10 bases between. This CDR3 contains 15 residues. CDR3 protein: CASSLEQGRNTEAFF. DNA for the CDR3: TGTGCCAGCAGCTTGGAGCAGGGGAGGAACACTGAAGCTTTCTTT.

The chain carries TRBV4-1 and TRBJ2-1; TRBD2 agrees at 10 bases. This CDR3 comprises 16 residues. Trimming at V came to 0 bases and at J to 9 bases, leaving 8 bases not matched to a gene. Germline V lookup: CDR1 MGHRA, CDR2 YSYEKL. The CDR3 region has the DNA TGCGCCAGCAGCCAAGATCGAGCGGGGGGGCCTCTTGAGCAGTTCTTC. This gives the protein CASSQDRAGGPLEQFF.

This clone was found a few times. The chain employs TRBV11-2 and TRBJ1-5, with 9 positions matching TRBD1. V gave up 4 bases and J gave up 5 bases; unmatched junction bases: 9. Germline CDR1 SGHAT, CDR2 FQNNGV. The CDR3 runs 16 residues. This CDR3 reads CASSSGNTGGDQPQHF. The CDR3 nucleotides read TGTGCCAGCAGCTCGGGAAATACAGGGGGCGATCAGCCCCAGCATTTT.

The CDR3 DNA is TGTGCCAGCAGCCCTCCCGGGACAGTATTGTACGAGCAGTACTTC. Encoded protein: CASSPPGTVLYEQYF. The rearrangement joins TRBV7-9 to TRBJ2-7; 7 nucleotides match TRBD1. After removal of 5 bases from V and 4 bases from J, the junction contained 11 bases not matched to a gene. This CDR3 has 15 amino acids. Germline-derived CDR1 and CDR2 are SEHNR and FQNEAQ (reference sequence).

The V and J genes are TRBV6-4 and TRBJ2-7, with D possibly being TRBD2 (6 bases). The CDR3 runs 13 residues. Trimming left V 4 bases short and J 5 bases short, with 12 bases between. Germline V gene data show CDR1 as MRHNA and CDR2 as SNTAGT. The DNA for the CDR3 is TGTGCCAGCAGTGGATCGGGGGTGGACGAGCAGTACTTC. It is translated as CASSGSGVDEQYF.

This chain links TRBV5-1 with TRBJ1-4; the D gene is possibly TRBD1 (6 bases). V lost 4 bases and J 7 bases, leaving 14 bases between the germline ends. Germline CDR1 reads SGHRS; CDR2 reads YFSETQ. CDR3 size: 14 residues. The DNA of the CDR3 is TGCGCCAGCAGCATACAGGGAGGGAGTGAAAAACTGTTTTTT. It is translated as CASSIQGGSEKLFF.